The clone carrying this T cell receptor (beta chain) appeared many times. Its cognate antigen is unknown. This CDR3 region has 14 residues. Germline loops: CDR1 SGHAT, CDR2 FQNNGV. Trimming pared 5 bases from V and 7 bases from J, leaving 14 bases between. Each CDR3 protein is one row after TCRdb ran MiXCR on the 5' RACE reads. The sample lists tens of thousands of distinct CDR3 sequences, more than 4.5% seen once, with under 6% in the top ten. This record comes from a study of early T cells in non-severe SARS-CoV-2 infection. Overall study findings and caveats: VDJdb matching, biased toward anti-spike CD8 responses, missed private and CD4 specificities.

The genes are TRBV11-2 and TRBJ2-2, with D possibly matching TRBD2 (5 bases). What was sequenced was whole blood. The clonotype was recovered from an adult who was a healthcare worker with PCR-confirmed SARS-CoV-2 infection or an uninfected control (not recorded which). In DNA form, the CDR3 reads TGTGCCAGCAGCCCGCAGTCTAGCAACGGGGAGCTGTTTTTT. It is translated as CASSPQSSNGELFF.